This T cell receptor beta chain derives from a study of blood T cell repertoires in COVID-19 (dated by TCRdb to 2019 to 2021). Background for the entire study: Samples covering the acute and convalescent phases of COVID-19 were provided by collaborators in the United States, Italy and Spain. The material from the prospective study consisted of cDNA or gDNA derived from T cells, B-cell-depleted T cells, or PBMCs. Subjects who had been exposed to COVID-19, were actively infected with it, or had recovered from it provided the deeply sampled blood TCRbeta repertoires that made up the dataset. The repertoires were released in a freely available public database intended as a resource for research on the immune response to SARS-CoV-2. The samples were drawn from the first 160 participants of the ongoing ImmuneRACE study and from 950 to 1,500 subjects provided by 6 global collaborators. A de-identified subject ID, COVID-19 status, age in years and sex were almost always included in the sample metadata. HLA class I and class II types, where available, came from metadata supplied by the sample provider rather than from assay-based typing.

V trim: 3 bases; J trim: 13 bases; unmatched bases: 2. Reading from cysteine to phenylalanine, the CDR3 counts 11 amino acids. CDR3 DNA is the only sequence kept; it has 33 bases, read in frame from the first base. The germline V gene provides CDR1 MNHNS and CDR2 SASEGT. Remarks on this clone: What this receptor recognizes is not known. No quality values exist for individual bases; no much larger clone is one base distant.

Each collaborating institution followed its own protocols to collect whole blood in K2EDTA tubes. For TCRbeta analysis, collaborators shipped samples in one of three forms: frozen whole blood, isolated PBMCs, or DNA extracted from either of those sample types. TCRbeta CDR3 regions were amplified from genomic DNA using the immunoSEQ Assay, a bias-controlled multiplex PCR. On the study's bioinformatics: The number of nucleated cells in each sample was estimated by amplification of reference gene primers within the assay. To quantify the absolute abundance of each unique TCRbeta CDR3 rearrangement, sequence reads were collapsed and filtered. Productive Simpson clonality was computed per sample as the square root of Simpson's diversity index over productive rearrangements. Here the immuneACCESS table is served through TCRdb, limited to in-frame sequences with V and J called. Missing clones are a known gap in these copies; in checked studies unresolved V genes cover under half, and the rest lacks a known reason. V, J and clone size are taken as reported in that table, and D and trimming were inferred from the DNA itself. This sample has under 85,000 clones in its table, and roughly 89% of those were observed once. The ten top clones hold approximately 5.3% of the sample.

On the study overall, not on this receptor specifically: Clinical and demographic metadata were provided uncurated, with the amount varying by source and participant.

Sequencing was done on a sample of peripheral blood. The TCR was taken from a man aged 50-59 years with acute or convalescent COVID-19. The chain links TRBV6-1 with TRBJ2-7; TRBD1 aligns with 11 central bases. CDR3 loop: CASSDGQGAYF. In nucleotide form, the sequence is TGTGCCAGCAGTGATGGACAGGGGGCCTACTTC.